Presented here are 21 T cell receptor beta chains from one specimen sequenced in a study of T cells after yellow fever vaccination. TCRdb called the 5' RACE reads again in MiXCR, with one record for every CDR3 protein. The table lists more than 300,000 distinct CDR3 sequences, about 10% of them singletons. The sequenced sample was CD4+ T cells sorted from PBMCs, obtained 45 days after the yellow fever booster vaccination. The source of these receptors is a man between 18 and 29 years old who received the YFV17D yellow fever vaccine.

The rearrangement links TRBV6-6 to TRBJ2-2; D might be TRBD1 (5 bases). The CDR3 runs to 17 residues. The germline gives CDR1 MNHNY, CDR2 SVGAGI (reference sequence). V dropped 6 bases and J dropped 3 bases, with 20 bases sitting between them. The CDR3 DNA follows: TGTGCCAGCAGCTACGGTTGGACAACCGTCGACACCGGGGAGCTGTTTTTT. Translating it yields CASSYGWTTVDTGELFF.

This clonotype was detected a few times. The chain is built from TRBV2 and TRBJ2-1, with 10 bases fitting TRBD1. The CDR3 length is 14 residues. The V segment lost 8 bases and the J segment 7 bases; nucleotides outside the gene matches: 8. CDR1 is SNHLY, CDR2 FYNNEI, per germline. For the CDR3, the DNA is TGTGCCAGCGAGCGGGACAGGGGCGTGAATGAGCAGTTCTTC. It translates to CASERDRGVNEQFF.

This chain connects TRBV4-3 to TRBJ1-5; TRBD1 is a possible D gene (5 bases). Per germline, CDR1 LGHNA and CDR2 YSLEER. V shed 0 bases and J shed 6 bases, with 9 bases lying between them. The CDR3 totals 14 residues. As DNA, the CDR3 is TGCGCCAGCAGCCAAGAGGCCGGGGGTCAGCCCCAGCATTTT. Translating it yields CASSQEAGGQPQHF.

The count of this clonotype is one. V and J are TRBV7-9 and TRBJ2-5, with 7 bases aligning to TRBD2. With 5 bases clipped from V and 0 bases from J, the junction kept 3 bases outside the gene matches. The germline gives CDR1 SEHNR, CDR2 FQNEAQ (reference sequence). The CDR3 runs to 14 residues. The CDR3 nucleotides are TGTGCCAGCAGCATGGGGGGGGACCAAGAGACCCAGTACTTC. Translated, it gives CASSMGGDQETQYF.

The rearrangement links TRBV11-2 to TRBJ1-2, with D uncertain. Germline loops: CDR1 SGHAT, CDR2 FQNNGV. This CDR3 region has 13 residues. Trimming took off 4 bases at V and 4 bases at J, with 10 bases between the two ends. The CDR3 nucleotides read TGTGCCAGCAGCTCCCCAGCCTTCTATGGCTACACCTTC. Translated, it gives CASSSPAFYGYTF.

This clonotype was counted a single time. This rearrangement joins TRBV12-5 to TRBJ2-1; the D gene could be TRBD1 or TRBD2 (5 bases each). Per germline, CDR1 LGHNT and CDR2 FRNRAP. The germline V and J ends were trimmed by 4 bases and 0 bases, with 13 bases remaining between them. CDR3 length: 16 amino acids. The CDR3 is CASGSGTESSYNEQFF. As DNA, the CDR3 is TGTGCTAGTGGTTCGGGGACCGAAAGCTCCTACAATGAGCAGTTCTTC.

This clonotype was picked up many times. This sequence joins TRBV7-2 and TRBJ2-5; the D gene is possibly TRBD1 (7 bases). The V and J ends lost 1 base and 6 bases respectively, with 21 bases between them. This CDR3 comprises 17 residues. Looked up from germline, CDR1 is SGHTA and CDR2 is FQGNSA. CDR3 sequence reads: CASSLDLTGTSQKTQYF. Here the CDR3 DNA reads TGTGCCAGCAGCTTAGACCTGACAGGGACTTCCCAGAAGACCCAGTACTTC.

This clonotype was detected ten times or more. V is TRBV3-1 and J is TRBJ2-2; 7 positions agree with TRBD1. CDR3 size: 16 residues. The V gene end was trimmed by 1 base and the J gene end by 2 bases; junction bases not matched to a gene: 4. Germline CDR1 and CDR2: LGHDT and YNNKEL (reference sequence). The CDR3 reads CASSQAWDRNTGELFF. For the CDR3, the DNA is TGTGCCAGCAGCCAAGCATGGGACAGAAACACCGGGGAGCTGTTTTTT.

This clonotype was detected ten times or more. V is TRBV11-2 and J is TRBJ2-1, with no clear D. Germline assignment: CDR1 SGHAT and CDR2 FQNNGV. V was trimmed by 0 bases and J by 9 bases, leaving 3 bases between them. This CDR3 region has 11 residues. The CDR3 reads CASSLDFEQFF. CDR3 sequence (DNA): TGTGCCAGCAGCTTAGACTTTGAGCAGTTCTTC. Drawing the rest from reference TRBV11-2 and TRBJ2-1, the complete variable domain is EAGVAQSPRYKIIEKRQSVAFWCNPISGHATLYWYQQILGQGPKLLIQFQNNGVVDDSQLPKDRFSAERLKGVDSTLKIQPAKLEDSAVYLCASSLDFEQFFGPGTRLTVL.

This clonotype showed up just a few times. The chain carries TRBV6-5 and TRBJ1-2; 7 positions match TRBD1. The V gene end was trimmed by 7 bases and the J gene end by 5 bases; junction bases not matched to a gene: 7. The CDR3 totals 13 residues. CDR1 is MNHEY and CDR2 is SVGAGI in the germline V gene. The CDR3 sequence is CASTKTGWYGYTF. The CDR3 DNA reads as TGTGCCAGCACTAAGACAGGGTGGTATGGCTACACCTTC.

This clonotype has only a few counts. CDR3 in amino acids: CASSFSYSNQPQHF. For the CDR3, the DNA is TGTGCCAGCAGTTTTTCATACAGCAATCAGCCCCAGCATTTT. V is TRBV12-3 or TRBV12-4 and J is TRBJ1-5; no firm D call. Trimming cost V 3 bases and J 1 base, with 7 bases left between them. CDR3 length equals 14 residues.

This clonotype turned up a few times. J is TRBJ1-1 and V is TRBV7-9; D possibly corresponds to TRBD1 (5 bases). The CDR3 sequence is 15 residues long. V lost 1 base and J lost 8, with 17 bases in between. The germline V gene has CDR1 SEHNR and CDR2 FQNEAQ (reference sequence). CDR3 region: CASSLVLMDTEEAFF. The CDR3 DNA sequence: TGTGCCAGCAGCTTAGTTCTAATGGACACGGAAGAAGCTTTCTTT.

This chain uses TRBV9 with TRBJ2-1; 7 nucleotides align to TRBD2. There are 17 residues in the CDR3. Germline V gene lookup returns CDR1 SGDLS and CDR2 YYNGEE. With 0 bases clipped from V and 6 bases from J, the junction kept 12 bases outside the gene matches. The CDR3 DNA follows: TGTGCCAGCAGCGTAGAGGCGGGCCCCACGGGAGGCAATGAGCAGTTCTTC. It encodes CASSVEAGPTGGNEQFF.

This chain links TRBV20-1 with TRBJ1-1; TRBD1 might be the D (6 bases). CDR1 is DFQATT, CDR2 SNEGSKA, per germline (reference sequence). Trimming shortened V by 7 bases and J by 6 bases, and 18 bases separated the two germline ends. This CDR3 comprises 13 residues. CDR3 region: CSGSRSGESEAFF. CDR3 coding DNA: TGCAGTGGCAGCCGTTCAGGGGAATCTGAAGCTTTCTTT.

A few counts support this clonotype. The chain links TRBV6-1 to TRBJ2-3; TRBD2 is a possible D gene (5 bases). Germline V gene data show CDR1 as MNHNS and CDR2 as SASEGT. Trimming pared 2 bases from V and 4 bases from J, leaving 16 bases between. This CDR3 region has 16 residues. In DNA, the CDR3 is TGTGCCAGCAGTGAATACGGGGTTGGGCGATCAGATACGCAGTATTTT. Amino acid sequence: CASSEYGVGRSDTQYF.

This clonotype was observed a handful of times. The genes are TRBV27 and TRBJ2-7; possibly TRBD1 for D (6 bases). V was clipped by 3 bases and J by 7 bases, with 13 bases between them. The CDR3 spans 13 residues. Germline V gene sequence: CDR1 MNHEY, CDR2 SMNVEV (reference sequence). DNA for the CDR3: TGTGCCAGCAGTTTCATCTCAGGGGTGGAGCAGTACTTC. Its translation is CASSFISGVEQYF.

This clonotype has at least ten counts. CDR3 coding DNA: TGTGCCAGCAGCCAGGGGGCCGGGACTGAAGCTTTCTTT. Translation gives CASSQGAGTEAFF. V and J are TRBV2 and TRBJ1-1, with 8 bases lining up with TRBD1. There are 13 residues in the CDR3. Germline CDR1 reads SNHLY; CDR2 reads FYNNEI. V lost 6 bases and J lost 5; bases outside the gene matches: 5. The complete variable domain, with remaining parts taken from reference TRBV2 and TRBJ1-1, reads EPEVTQTPSHQVTQMGQEVILRCVPISNHLYFYWYRQILGQKVEFLVSFYNNEISEKSEIFDDQFSVERPDGSNFTLKIRSTKLEDSAMYFCASSQGAGTEAFFGQGTRLTVV.

A few counts support this clonotype. The V gene is TRBV6-2 or TRBV6-3, the J gene TRBJ1-2; possible D gene TRBD1, 5 bases. The germline V gene has CDR1 MNHEY and CDR2 SVGEGT. The CDR3 extends over 12 amino acids. The ends were cut back, 6 bases at V and 8 bases at J, with 13 bases in the middle. Here the CDR3 reads CASSHGAGGYTF. CDR3 sequence (DNA): TGTGCCAGCAGCCACGGGGCCGGAGGCTACACCTTC.

The chain links TRBV20-1 to TRBJ1-5; D is uncertain. V was trimmed by 6 bases and J by 4 bases, leaving 13 bases between them. Germline CDR1 DFQATT, CDR2 SNEGSKA (reference sequence). This CDR3 has 13 residues. CDR3 DNA: TGCAGTGCCCCCAAGCCGGGGAATCAGCCCCAGCATTTT. This gives the protein CSAPKPGNQPQHF.

The rearrangement joins TRBV7-9 to TRBJ2-3; D not resolved. Trimming took 2 bases from V and 2 from J, leaving 8 bases between them. The germline CDR1 and CDR2 sequences are SEHNR and FQNEAQ (reference sequence). This CDR3 is 14 amino acids long. The CDR3 bases are TGTGCCAGCAGCTTAACGCAGAACACAGATACGCAGTATTTT. This codes for CASSLTQNTDTQYF.

The rearrangement links TRBV5-1 to TRBJ2-3; D not certain. The CDR3 spans 14 residues. The V end was cut by 0 bases, the J end by 6 bases, with 11 bases between. Germline values: CDR1 SGHRS, CDR2 YFSETQ. CDR3 region: CASSLDPGSDTQYF. The CDR3 coding sequence is TGCGCCAGCAGCTTGGACCCAGGCAGTGATACGCAGTATTTT.